This entry features one TCR beta chain sequence. The source of the sample is a study of blood T cells in healthy people across ages. The use of a sample-barcoded 5' primer and a J-beta primer mix characterized a second PCR of roughly 7 to 11 cycles. TCRdb re-called the 5' RACE reads with MiXCR, one entry per CDR3 protein. The table has hundreds of thousands of distinct CDR3 sequences, less than 35% seen once. V was shortened by 5 bases and J by 6 bases, with 16 bases between the two germline ends. This CDR3 region has 14 residues. The TCR was taken from an elderly woman in good health. The sequenced material came from blood. The V call is TRBV12-3 or TRBV12-4, the J call TRBJ1-1; no clear D gene. The CDR3 DNA follows: TGTGCCAGCAGTAGACGGACCCGGAGGGCTGAAGCTTTCTTT. Its translation is CASSRRTRRAEAFF.